Each of the 8 T cell receptor beta chains below was sequenced from the same sample in a study of blood T cell repertoires in COVID-19. The table came from immunoSEQ multiplex PCR; TCRdb's copy has only in-frame clones and leaves some out. The data show under 250,000 clones, around 86% seen once. Source material: peripheral blood. Receptor source: a man aged 60 to 69 who had recovered from COVID-19.

The V gene is TRBV25-1, the J gene TRBJ1-4; no clear D. The CDR3 is 16 amino acids. Germline-derived CDR1 and CDR2 are MGHDK and SYGVNS. V lost 4 bases and J 8 bases, leaving 20 bases between the germline ends. This chain's CDR3 is CASSGSGGLGYEKLFF. CDR3 sequence (DNA): TGTGCCAGCAGTGGCTCGGGCGGGCTCGGGTACGAAAAACTGTTTTTT.

V gene TRBV25-1 combines with J gene TRBJ2-1; tentative D call: TRBD2 (6 bases). The CDR3 sequence is 15 residues long. CDR1 and CDR2 (germline): MGHDK, SYGVNS. V shed 4 bases and J shed 5 bases, with 15 bases lying between them. CDR3 sequence: CASSGGGAQNNEQFF. The CDR3 region has the DNA TGTGCCAGCAGTGGAGGCGGGGCTCAGAACAATGAGCAGTTCTTC.

This sequence joins TRBV4-1 and TRBJ1-5; unclear D gene. This CDR3 has 15 amino acids. V lost 1 base and J lost 6, with 13 bases in between. Germline lookup yields CDR1 MGHRA and CDR2 YSYEKL. DNA of the CDR3: TGCGCCAGCAGCCAAGGCCGGGAAAACTTTCAGCCCCAGCATTTT. Protein product: CASSQGRENFQPQHF.

The J gene is TRBJ2-1, the V gene TRBV5-6, with 10 bases lining up with TRBD2. The V segment lost 5 bases and the J segment 10 bases; nucleotides outside the gene matches: 15. Germline CDR1 and CDR2: SGHDT and YYEEEE. This CDR3 has 16 amino acids. In DNA, the CDR3 is TGTGCCAGCAGGGGCGGTGGACTAGCGGTCCAAGGAGAGCAGTTCTTC. This gives the protein CASRGGGLAVQGEQFF.

The rearrangement links TRBV18 to TRBJ2-7, with D tentatively TRBD2 (6 bases). This CDR3 contains 14 residues. Germline-derived CDR1 and CDR2 are KGHSH and LQKENI. V was clipped by 3 bases and J by 3 bases, with 12 bases between them. CDR3 sequence (DNA): TGTGCCAGCTCACCCGCCGCCGGGGGCTACGAGCAGTACTTC. It encodes CASSPAAGGYEQYF.

The chain uses TRBV6-6 and TRBJ2-1; perhaps TRBD2 as D (6 bases). The germline V and J ends were trimmed by 5 bases and 0 bases, with 11 bases remaining between them. This CDR3 has 15 residues. Germline V gives CDR1 MNHNY, CDR2 SVGAGI (reference sequence). The chain's CDR3 is CASSQSGRSYNEQFF. CDR3 coding DNA: TGTGCCAGCAGTCAGAGCGGGCGCTCCTACAATGAGCAGTTCTTC.

This rearrangement joins TRBV6-5 to TRBJ1-1; 11 bases map to TRBD1. J was trimmed by 4 bases and V by 5 bases; bases with no gene match: 6. The CDR3 consists of 15 residues. CDR1 and CDR2 from the germline V gene are MNHEY and SVGAGI. The CDR3 spells CASSTRDRGATEAFF. The DNA for the CDR3 is TGTGCCAGCAGTACCAGGGACAGGGGGGCCACTGAAGCTTTCTTT.

CDR3 DNA sequence: TGTGCCAGCAACCGACAGTCAGGGACAGATACGCAGTATTTT. Translated, it gives CASNRQSGTDTQYF. The rearrangement links TRBV6-5 to TRBJ2-3, with D tentatively TRBD1 (5 bases). This CDR3 has 14 amino acids. CDR1 is MNHEY and CDR2 is SVGAGI in the germline V gene. Trimming left V 7 bases short and J 3 bases short, with 14 bases between.